The source of this TCR beta chain is a study of T cell changes during pregnancy in multiple sclerosis. The repertoire was sequenced with immunoSEQ multiplex PCR; TCRdb's copy has only in-frame clones and lacks some. The sample gives tens of thousands of clones, roughly nine tenths of which show up once; roughly 5.2% is in the top ten. Trimming pared 4 bases from V and 6 bases from J, leaving 15 bases between. This CDR3 contains 14 residues. CDR1 and CDR2 from the germline V gene are LNHDA and SQIVND (reference sequence). J is TRBJ1-2 and V is TRBV19, with D possibly being TRBD1 (5 bases). The sample consisted of peripheral blood, taken in the first trimester of pregnancy. The sequence derives from a female donor in good health, enrolled as a control in a pregnancy study. DNA of the CDR3: TGTGCCAGTAGTAGAAGGGGTTTCCATGATGGCTACACCTTC. Amino acids: CASSRRGFHDGYTF.